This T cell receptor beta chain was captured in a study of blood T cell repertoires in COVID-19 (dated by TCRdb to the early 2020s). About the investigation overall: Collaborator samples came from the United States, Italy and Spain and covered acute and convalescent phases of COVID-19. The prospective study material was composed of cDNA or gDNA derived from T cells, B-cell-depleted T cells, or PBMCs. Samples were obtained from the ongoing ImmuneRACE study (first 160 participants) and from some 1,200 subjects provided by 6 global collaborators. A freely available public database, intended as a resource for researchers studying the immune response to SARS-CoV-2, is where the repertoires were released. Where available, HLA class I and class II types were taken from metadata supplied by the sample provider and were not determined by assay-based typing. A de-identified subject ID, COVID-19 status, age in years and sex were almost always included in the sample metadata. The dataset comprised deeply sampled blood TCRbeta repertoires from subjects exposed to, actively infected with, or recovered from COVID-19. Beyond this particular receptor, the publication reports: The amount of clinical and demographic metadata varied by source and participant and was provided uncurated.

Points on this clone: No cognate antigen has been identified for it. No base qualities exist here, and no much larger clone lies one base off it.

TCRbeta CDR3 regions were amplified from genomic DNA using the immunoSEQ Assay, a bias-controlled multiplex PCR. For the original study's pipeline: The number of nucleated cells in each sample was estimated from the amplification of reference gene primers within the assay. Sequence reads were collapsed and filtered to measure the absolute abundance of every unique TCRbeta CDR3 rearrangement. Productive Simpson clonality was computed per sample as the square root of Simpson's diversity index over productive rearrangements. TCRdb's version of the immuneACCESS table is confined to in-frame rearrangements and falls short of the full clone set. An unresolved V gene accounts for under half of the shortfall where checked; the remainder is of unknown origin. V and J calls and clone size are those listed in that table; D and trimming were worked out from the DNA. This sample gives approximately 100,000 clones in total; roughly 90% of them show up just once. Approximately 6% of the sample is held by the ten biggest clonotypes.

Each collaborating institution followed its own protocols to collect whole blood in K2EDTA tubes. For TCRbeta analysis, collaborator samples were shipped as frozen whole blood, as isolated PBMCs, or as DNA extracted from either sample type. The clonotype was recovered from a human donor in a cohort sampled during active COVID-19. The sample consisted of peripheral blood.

The encoded CDR3 is CSVDDGWSSQETQYF. The DNA sequence is given as TGCAGCGTTGATGATGGTTGGTCCAGCCAAGAGACCCAGTACTTC. The chain was built from TRBV29-1 and TRBJ2-5, with the D gene too uncertain to name. Trimming takes 3 bases from V and 1 base from J, and the germline ends sit 15 bases apart. CDR1 and CDR2, per the germline V gene, are SQVTM and ANQGSEA. From cysteine to phenylalanine, the CDR3 is 15 amino acids long. Only the CDR3 DNA is retained, 45 bases long and in frame from the first base.